The rows below give T cell receptor beta chains drawn from one sample of a study of OX40 agonist ivuxolimab in advanced cancers. Libraries were prepared by immunoSEQ multiplex PCR; TCRdb keeps only in-frame clonotypes and omits some of them. This table holds tens of thousands of clones, about 93% found once. This sample comprised CD4+ or CD8+ T cells sorted from blood, obtained in a trial of the OX40 agonist ivuxolimab. The receptors here all came from an adult with an advanced solid tumor such as melanoma, head and neck, liver or kidney cancer. Both conserved end residues are part of each CDR3. Each record gives: J gene, V gene, CDR3 protein.

TRBJ2-5	TRBV28	CASSFNGETQYF
TRBJ1-2	TRBV5-6	CASSLGEVGYTF
TRBJ1-1	TRBV28	CASSSPGKWEAFF
TRBJ1-2	TRBV4-3	CASSQETGPNYGYTF
TRBJ2-1	TRBV6-6	CASSYSTPRPGNEQFF
TRBJ2-1	TRBV7-3	CASSLTSGTYNEQFF
TRBJ2-3	TRBV30	CAWAGGVADTQYF
TRBJ2-1	TRBV7-2	CASSLVGTIQFF
TRBJ2-1	TRBV28	CATLSAGAGYNEQFF
TRBJ1-2	TRBV21-1	CASSKGEIYGYTF
TRBJ2-1	TRBV5-4	CASNGVGGSYNEQFF
TRBJ2-1	TRBV11-1	CASSPTGTGPYNEQFF
TRBJ2-5	TRBV6-5	CASSLTITRGETQYF
TRBJ1-2	TRBV28	CASSLKQGPSYGYTF
TRBJ1-1	TRBV7-9	CASSPVGELDTEAFF
TRBJ2-5	TRBV11-3	CASSLEFQETQYF